Each of the 27 T cell receptor beta chains below was sequenced from the same sample in a study of blood T cells in healthy people across ages. A J-beta primer mix and a sample-barcoded 5' primer were used in a second PCR of roughly 6 to 11 cycles. Each CDR3 protein is one row after TCRdb ran MiXCR on the 5' RACE reads. The sample has about 1.8 million distinct CDR3 sequences, around 50% seen once. Specimen: blood. The receptor set was obtained from a woman in her 40s in good health.

The chain joins TRBV6-2 or TRBV6-3 to TRBJ2-7; D may correspond to TRBD1 or TRBD2 (5 bases each). V was trimmed by 0 bases and J by 0 bases, leaving 12 bases between them. Looked up from germline, CDR1 is MNHEY and CDR2 is SVGEGT. CDR3 length equals 16 residues. CDR3 in amino acids: CASSYSGTQPSYEQYF. The CDR3 DNA reads TGTGCCAGCAGTTACTCGGGGACGCAACCCTCCTACGAGCAGTACTTC.

The rearrangement links TRBV5-6 to TRBJ2-5, with 10 bases identical to TRBD1. V lost 2 bases, J lost 3 bases, and 10 bases stayed unmatched. Germline CDR1 SGHDT, CDR2 YYEEEE. This CDR3 has 17 amino acids. In DNA, the CDR3 is TGTGCCAGCAGCTTCTTGCCCCGACAGGGGGCCAAAGAGACCCAGTACTTC. Its translation is CASSFLPRQGAKETQYF.

The sample holds many counts of this clonotype. The chain carries TRBV6-1 and TRBJ1-5; D gene unclear. Germline CDR1 is MNHNS and CDR2 is SASEGT. This CDR3 is built from 12 residues. V dropped 3 bases and J dropped 2 bases, with 2 bases sitting between them. CDR3 loop: CASSDGNQPQHF. CDR3 DNA: TGTGCCAGCAGTGACGGCAATCAGCCCCAGCATTTT.

This chain connects TRBV28 to TRBJ2-7; D not resolved. Trimming took off 6 bases at V and 2 bases at J, with 14 bases between the two ends. The germline V gene has CDR1 MDHEN and CDR2 SYDVKM. This CDR3 has 14 residues. CDR3 sequence (DNA): TGTGCCAGCAGCTCCCCCCGGGTACCCTACGAGCAGTACTTC. It yields the protein CASSSPRVPYEQYF.

V and J are TRBV7-2 and TRBJ1-4, with D tentatively TRBD1 (5 bases). V was trimmed by 0 bases and J by 4 bases, leaving 15 bases between them. This CDR3 is built from 17 residues. The V gene's germline CDR1 is SGHTA and CDR2 FQGNSA. The CDR3 loop reads CASSLAGRALGNEKLFF. CDR3 bases: TGTGCCAGCAGCTTAGCGGGACGAGCTCTCGGTAATGAAAAACTGTTTTTT.

The table lists this clonotype with many counts. This sequence joins TRBV29-1 and TRBJ2-3; D call uncertain. V dropped 8 bases and J dropped 2 bases, with 20 bases sitting between them. The CDR3 totals 15 residues. Germline values: CDR1 SQVTM, CDR2 ANQGSEA. The CDR3 spells CSPGGKAKFTDTQYF. In nucleotides, the CDR3 is TGCAGCCCCGGCGGAAAGGCCAAATTCACAGATACGCAGTATTTT.

This clonotype showed up just a few times. V and J are TRBV6-2 or TRBV6-3 and TRBJ1-5; D remains ambiguous. Trimming removed 1 base at V and 7 bases at J, with 5 bases between. Germline CDR1 and CDR2: MNHEY and SVGEGT. The CDR3 contains 12 residues. The CDR3 protein is CASSYLWQPQHF. In DNA, the CDR3 is TGTGCCAGCAGTTACTTATGGCAGCCCCAGCATTTT.

The chain is built from TRBV15 and TRBJ2-1; D is unclear. Germline values: CDR1 LNHNV, CDR2 YYDKDF (reference sequence). The CDR3 totals 15 residues. V gave up 5 bases and J gave up 1 base, with 12 bases separating them. The CDR3 bases are TGTGCCACCAGCCGACGGAGAAATTCCTACAATGAGCAGTTCTTC. It is translated as CATSRRRNSYNEQFF. Together with reference TRBV15 and TRBJ2-1, the CDR3 gives the full variable domain: DAMVIQNPRYQVTQFGKPVTLSCSQTLNHNVMYWYQQKSSQAPKLLFHYYDKDFNNEADTPDNFQSRRPNTSFCFLDIRSPGLGDTAMYLCATSRRRNSYNEQFFGPGTRLTVL.

This chain links TRBV2 with TRBJ2-3, with D possibly TRBD1 on 6 matching bases. Germline V gene lookup returns CDR1 SNHLY and CDR2 FYNNEI. This CDR3 contains 17 residues. The V end was cut by 6 bases, the J end by 2 bases, with 21 bases between. The CDR3 DNA reads TGTGCCAGCAGGGGGACCTGGACAGCCAACCCCACAGATACGCAGTATTTT. Translating it yields CASRGTWTANPTDTQYF.

This chain links TRBV6-4 with TRBJ2-7; 8 nucleotides align to TRBD1. The V and J ends lost 4 bases and 9 bases, in that order; junction bases with no gene match: 14. CDR1 MRHNA and CDR2 SNTAGT come from the germline V gene. The CDR3 is 15 amino acids. The CDR3 sequence: CASSAPDRVYLRQYF. CDR3 DNA sequence: TGTGCCAGCAGTGCCCCGGACAGGGTTTACCTTAGGCAGTACTTC.

Only one count was recorded for this clonotype. The V and J genes are TRBV20-1 and TRBJ1-5; D gene uncertain. The CDR3 is 16 residues long. The germline V and J ends were trimmed by 0 bases and 2 bases, with 14 bases remaining between them. Germline V gene data show CDR1 as DFQATT and CDR2 as SNEGSKA (reference sequence). The CDR3 spells CSARDRVSSGNQPQHF. CDR3 DNA: TGCAGTGCTAGAGATCGAGTAAGTTCGGGCAATCAGCCCCAGCATTTT.

This clonotype appeared a few times. The chain couples TRBV5-1 to TRBJ2-1; a weak D match, TRBD2 (6 bases). The CDR3 covers 15 residues. CDR1 is SGHRS, CDR2 YFSETQ, per germline. Between the trimmed V and J ends, which lost 5 bases and 0 bases, there was a span of 12 bases. In DNA, the CDR3 is TGCGCCAGCAGGGCGGGGACCGGCTCCTACAATGAGCAGTTCTTC. The encoded protein is CASRAGTGSYNEQFF. The full variable domain, completed using reference TRBV5-1 and TRBJ2-1, is KAGVTQTPRYLIKTRGQQVTLSCSPISGHRSVSWYQQTPGQGLQFLFEYFSETQRNKGNFPGRFSGRQFSNSRSEMNVSTLELGDSALYLCASRAGTGSYNEQFFGPGTRLTVL.

The gene calls are TRBV19 and TRBJ2-7; 8 bases line up with TRBD1. CDR3 length equals 15 residues. Trimming at V came to 3 bases and at J to 2 bases, leaving 6 bases not matched to a gene. The V gene's germline CDR1 is LNHDA and CDR2 SQIVND (reference sequence). DNA for the CDR3: TGTGCCAGTAGTATCAGGGGGCGCGGCCCCTACGAGCAGTACTTC. Translation gives CASSIRGRGPYEQYF.

CDR3 amino acids: CASSFPLRQESYEQYF. As DNA, the CDR3 is TGTGCCAGCAGTTTTCCCTTACGACAGGAATCCTACGAGCAGTACTTC. The chain is built from TRBV27 and TRBJ2-7, with D possibly being TRBD1 (6 bases). The CDR3 consists of 16 residues. Germline-derived CDR1 and CDR2 are MNHEY and SMNVEV (reference sequence). Trimming removed 3 bases from V and 1 base from J, with 16 bases in between.

In its sample, this clonotype was seen a few times. V is TRBV7-2 and J is TRBJ2-5; either TRBD1 or TRBD2 may fit D (5 bases each). Germline CDR1 reads SGHTA; CDR2 reads FQGNSA. The V end lost 3 bases, the J end lost 7 bases, and 12 bases lay between the germline ends. This CDR3 region has 13 residues. CDR3 loop: CASSFQGEGTQYF. For the CDR3, the DNA is TGTGCCAGCAGCTTTCAGGGAGAGGGGACCCAGTACTTC.

The rearrangement joins TRBV20-1 to TRBJ2-7; D possibly corresponds to TRBD1 (5 bases). This CDR3 has 12 residues. Trimming pared 6 bases from V and 3 bases from J, leaving 12 bases between. Germline V gene sequence: CDR1 DFQATT, CDR2 SNEGSKA (reference sequence). The CDR3 DNA follows: TGCAGTGCACAGGATGAAAACTACGAGCAGTACTTC. Its protein is CSAQDENYEQYF.

This clonotype appeared many times. V is TRBV27 and J is TRBJ1-2, with 10 nucleotides matching TRBD1. Trimming at V came to 3 bases and at J to 2 bases, leaving 3 bases not matched to a gene. This CDR3 region has 15 residues. Germline loops: CDR1 MNHEY, CDR2 SMNVEV (reference sequence). The CDR3 DNA reads TGTGCCAGCAGTTTCGGACAGGGGGGGAACTATGGCTACACCTTC. It encodes CASSFGQGGNYGYTF.

This clonotype was observed once. This chain links TRBV24-1 with TRBJ2-5, with 9 bases aligning to TRBD1. The J call could be wrong; TRBJ2-7 is a better fit for the DNA end. Germline CDR1 KGHDR, CDR2 SFDVKD. This CDR3 contains 14 residues. The CDR3 sequence: CATRPSGQGNEQYF. CDR3 DNA: TGTGCCACCAGGCCATCGGGACAGGGAAACGAGCAGTACTTC.

This clonotype was seen a few times. One end of the junction is discordant with germline, which a read error may explain. This sequence joins TRBV14 and TRBJ2-5; a weak D match, TRBD2 (6 bases). Germline CDR1 reads SGHDN; CDR2 reads FVKESK. The CDR3 is 14 residues long. CDR3 nucleotide sequence: TGTGCTAGCAGCCCCGGGCTAGCGACAGAGACCCAGTACTTC. Residues: CASSPGLATETQYF.

V gene TRBV6-2 or TRBV6-3 combines with J gene TRBJ1-6; no reliable D call. Trimming removed 4 bases from V and 3 bases from J, with 10 bases in between. Germline CDR1 MNHEY, CDR2 SVGEGT. There are 15 residues in the CDR3. Here the CDR3 reads CASSSKDYYNSPLHF. Here the CDR3 DNA reads TGTGCCAGCAGTTCGAAAGACTACTATAATTCACCCCTCCACTTT.

CDR3: CASSLVTEAYGYTF. CDR3 DNA sequence: TGTGCCAGCAGCTTAGTGACAGAAGCCTATGGCTACACCTTC. The chain is built from TRBV7-8 and TRBJ1-2, with TRBD1 as a possible D gene (5 bases). Deletions cut 1 base from V and 4 bases from J, with 10 bases between. The CDR3 consists of 14 residues. Germline CDR1 reads SGHVS; CDR2 reads FQNEAQ. Drawing the rest from reference TRBV7-8 and TRBJ1-2, the complete variable domain is GAGVSQSPRYKVAKRGQDVALRCDPISGHVSLFWYQQALGQGPEFLTYFQNEAQLDKSGLPSDRFFAERPEGSVSTLKIQRTQQEDSAVYLCASSLVTEAYGYTFGSGTRLTVV.

The rearrangement links TRBV7-2 to TRBJ2-1, with TRBD2 matching over 10 bases. From germline, CDR1 is SGHTA and CDR2 FQGNSA. The CDR3 covers 14 residues. Unmatched junction bases numbered 6, after V lost 4 bases and J lost 9 bases. The CDR3 loop is CASSSPASGGEQFF. CDR3 nucleotide sequence: TGTGCCAGCAGCTCTCCGGCTAGCGGGGGTGAGCAGTTCTTC.

This clonotype was seen a handful of times. The chain has TRBV20-1 and TRBJ2-7; 8 nucleotides line up with TRBD2. The CDR3 sequence is 13 residues long. V was clipped by 7 bases and J by 2 bases; unmatched bases: 7. Germline V gene sequence: CDR1 DFQATT, CDR2 SNEGSKA (reference sequence). The CDR3 nucleotides are TGCAGTGGGTCCGGGGGGGAGGCCTACGAGCAGTACTTC. Residues: CSGSGGEAYEQYF.

The CDR3 DNA follows: TGTGCCAGCAGTTACTCGACCCCGGCTAGCGGGGCGCCCTACGAGCAGTACTTC. It codes for CASSYSTPASGAPYEQYF. This chain joins TRBV6-5 and TRBJ2-7, with TRBD2 identical over 9 bases. The V and J ends lost 0 bases and 2 bases, in that order; junction bases with no gene match: 11. The CDR3 runs 18 residues. Germline CDR1 and CDR2: MNHEY and SVGAGI.

The chain is built from TRBV29-1 and TRBJ2-3; D may correspond to TRBD1 or TRBD2 (5 bases each). This CDR3 is built from 14 residues. Deletions cut 4 bases from V and 4 bases from J, with 15 bases between. Germline CDR1 reads SQVTM; CDR2 reads ANQGSEA. CDR3 protein: CSVVQGVVPDTQYF. CDR3 DNA sequence: TGCAGCGTTGTCCAGGGAGTGGTCCCAGATACGCAGTATTTT.

This clonotype has more than one count but fewer than ten. V usage is TRBV7-2 and J usage is TRBJ1-6; 7 bases match TRBD1. Germline V gives CDR1 SGHTA, CDR2 FQGNSA. CDR3 size: 14 residues. V lost 6 bases and J lost 5; bases outside the gene matches: 4. The CDR3 DNA reads TGTGCCAGCAGATACGGGACAGATAATTCACCCCTCCACTTT. Its translation: CASRYGTDNSPLHF.

This clonotype was recorded only once. In nucleotides, the CDR3 is TGTGCCAGCGATCAGAGGACAGGGGGCCACATTCAGTACTTC. Translated, it gives CASDQRTGGHIQYF. The chain links TRBV2 to TRBJ2-4; 11 nucleotides match TRBD1. Germline CDR1 and CDR2: SNHLY and FYNNEI. V shed 8 bases and J 8 bases; nucleotides not matched to a gene: 8. The CDR3 is 14 residues long.